This T cell receptor (beta chain) comes out of a study of CD8 T cells in ankylosing spondylitis. General observations from the study: As reported, disease-linked clones showed significant enrichment in matched ankylosing spondylitis synovial fluid.

This clonotype was recorded many times. The antigen remains undetermined. It was by quantitative 5'-RACE with molecular barcodes that TCR beta libraries were made. TCRdb called the 5' RACE reads again in MiXCR, with one record for every CDR3 protein. The sample yields 200,000 to 300,000 distinct CDR3 sequences, around 9.1% seen once. The specimen was blood, either unsorted or a sorted T cell fraction (not recorded which). The sequence came from a male donor with ankylosing spondylitis or in good health (not recorded which).

This CDR3 is CASSQDRAGMDEQFF. CDR3 in DNA: TGCGCCAGCAGCCAAGATCGGGCAGGAATGGATGAGCAGTTCTTC. V gene TRBV4-3 combines with J gene TRBJ2-1; no firm D call. The germline V gene encodes CDR1 LGHNA and CDR2 YSLEER. This CDR3 has 15 residues. Trimming left V 0 bases short and J 8 bases short, with 14 bases between.